Listed below are T cell receptor beta chains from one sample, sequenced in a study of OX40 agonist ivuxolimab in advanced cancers. This table comes from immunoSEQ multiplex PCR, and its TCRdb copy is limited to in-frame clones, with some not included. The sample holds some 78,000 clones, 88% seen once. Source: CD4+ or CD8+ T cells sorted from blood, taken in a trial of the OX40 agonist ivuxolimab. The receptors stem from an adult with an advanced solid tumor such as melanoma, head and neck, liver or kidney cancer. CDR3s include the opening cysteine and the closing phenylalanine or tryptophan. The D gene is left open where the match is weak. Clone size is not always given. Where it is, it says once, few, many or a class for expanded clones.

>NA|TRBJ1-1|TRBV10-1|NA
CASSEYGDAEAFF
TGCGCCAGCAGTGAGTACGGGGACGCTGAAGCTTTCTTT
>NA|TRBJ2-5|TRBV6-5|TRBD2
CASRRGVGSETQYF
TGTGCCAGTCGACGGGGGGTGGGGTCGGAGACCCAGTACTTC
>NA|TRBJ1-5|TRBV5-8|TRBD1
CASSRFLGQGDQPQHF
TGTGCCAGCAGCCGATTCCTCGGACAGGGTGATCAGCCCCAGCATTTT
>NA|TRBJ2-3|TRBV7-8|TRBD1
CASSFQGASTDTQYF
TGTGCCAGCAGCTTCCAGGGGGCTAGCACAGATACGCAGTATTTT
>NA|TRBJ1-3|TRBV5-1|NA
CASSLEGSQGNTIYF
TGCGCCAGCAGCTTGGAGGGCAGTCAGGGAAACACCATATATTTT
>NA|TRBJ1-2|TRBV7-2|NA
CASSRTGAYGYTF
TGTGCCAGCAGCCGGACTGGGGCCTATGGCTACACCTTC
>NA|TRBJ2-5|TRBV9|TRBD2
CASSVSGGAGQETQYF
TGTGCCAGCAGCGTAAGCGGGGGGGCGGGCCAAGAGACCCAGTACTTC
>NA|TRBJ2-2|TRBV9|NA
CASSVGPEYDTGELFF
TGTGCCAGCAGCGTAGGCCCAGAGTACGACACCGGGGAGCTGTTTTTT
>once|TRBJ2-5|TRBV2|NA
CASREGLMETQYF
TGTGCCAGCAGAGAAGGACTGATGGAGACCCAGTACTTC
>NA|TRBJ2-7|TRBV7-9|NA
CASSSFGGPGEQYF
TGTGCCAGCAGCTCCTTTGGGGGCCCAGGCGAGCAGTACTTC
>NA|TRBJ1-1|TRBV5-1|NA
CASSPGTGGEAFF
TGCGCCAGCAGCCCAGGGACGGGCGGCGAAGCTTTCTTT
>once|TRBJ1-2|TRBV27|NA
CASSSPTNPFNYGYTF
TGTGCCAGCAGTTCCCCGACGAATCCTTTTAACTATGGCTACACCTTC
>NA|TRBJ2-6|TRBV29-1|NA
CSVARASGANVLTF
TGCAGCGTTGCCCGGGCGTCTGGGGCCAACGTCCTGACTTTC
>NA|TRBJ1-2|TRBV18|NA
CASSPGPDSLEGYTF
TGTGCCAGCTCACCAGGACCGGACAGTTTGGAGGGCTACACCTTC
>NA|TRBJ2-3|TRBV5-4|NA
CASSFRLGGQSDTQYF
TGTGCCAGCAGTTTTCGGCTGGGGGGGCAGTCAGATACGCAGTATTTT
>NA|TRBJ2-7|TRBV5-8|TRBD1
CATGQNLYEQYF
TGTGCCACGGGACAGAACCTCTACGAGCAGTACTTC
>NA|TRBJ2-7|TRBV11-2|NA
CASSWGPSSYEQYF
TGTGCCAGCAGCTGGGGTCCCAGCTCCTACGAGCAGTACTTC
>few|TRBJ1-6|TRBV4-3|NA
CASSQVGRQSPLHF
TGCGCCAGCAGCCAAGTGGGCAGGCAATCACCCCTCCACTTT
>NA|TRBJ1-1|TRBV19|NA
CASTRGLMNTEAFF
TGTGCCAGTACCCGAGGACTGATGAACACTGAAGCTTTCTTT
>NA|TRBJ2-3|TRBV6-4|TRBD2
CASSGVGGSSTDTQYF
TGTGCCAGCAGTGGGGTAGGCGGGAGTTCCACAGATACGCAGTATTTT
>NA|TRBJ1-5|TRBV18|NA
CASSLPLINQPQHF
TGTGCCAGCTCACTCCCCCTCATTAATCAGCCCCAGCATTTT
>once|TRBJ1-4|TRBV5-1|NA
CASSLGGPNEKLFF
TGCGCCAGCAGCTTGGGGGGGCCTAATGAAAAACTGTTTTTT
>few|TRBJ1-1|TRBV18|NA
CASSPSEEAFF
TGTGCCAGCTCACCTTCAGAGGAAGCTTTCTTT
>NA|TRBJ2-7|TRBV5-4|TRBD1
CASSAPRTGGYEQYF
TGTGCCAGCAGCGCGCCCAGGACAGGCGGGTACGAGCAGTACTTC
>NA|TRBJ1-4|TRBV5-1|NA
CASSFDRRHEEKLFF
TGCGCCAGCAGCTTCGACCGGAGGCATGAGGAAAAACTGTTTTTT
>NA|TRBJ2-5|TRBV7-3|NA
CASSLTPGPPGETQYF
TGTGCCAGCAGCTTAACCCCTGGACCCCCAGGGGAGACCCAGTACTTC
>few|TRBJ2-1|TRBV6-1|TRBD2
CASSEGGGFRWLDEQFF
TGTGCCAGCAGTGAAGGGGGGGGGTTCCGTTGGCTCGATGAGCAGTTCTTC
>NA|TRBJ2-7|TRBV6-1|NA
CASSDGIEFSYEQYF
TGTGCCAGCAGTGACGGCATTGAGTTCTCATACGAGCAGTACTTC
>NA|TRBJ1-1|TRBV18|NA
CASSQGGETEAFF
TGTGCCAGCTCACAGGGAGGGGAAACTGAAGCTTTCTTT
>few|TRBJ2-1|TRBV7-8|TRBD2
CASKTGLAGGPTYNEQFF
TGTGCCAGCAAGACTGGACTAGCGGGGGGACCCACCTACAATGAGCAGTTCTTC
>NA|TRBJ1-6|TRBV5-6|NA
CASSLGTRVSYNSPLHF
TGTGCCAGCAGCTTGGGTACTCGCGTCTCCTATAATTCACCCCTCCACTTT
>once|TRBJ2-3|TRBV2|NA
CATSGGTDTQYF
TGTGCCACATCGGGAGGCACAGATACGCAGTATTTT
>few|TRBJ1-2|TRBV7-9|NA
CASSPPGAGHYTF
TGTGCCAGCAGCCCCCCCGGGGCAGGGCACTACACCTTC
>NA|TRBJ2-2|TRBV4-1|NA
CASSQGISGGAGVDTGELFF
TGCGCCAGCAGCCAAGGAATCAGTGGGGGGGCCGGGGTCGACACCGGGGAGCTGTTTTTT
>NA|TRBJ2-7|TRBV7-3|NA
CASSLMAVSDEQYF
TGTGCCAGCAGCTTAATGGCGGTATCCGACGAGCAGTACTTC
>NA|TRBJ2-6|TRBV4-2|NA
CASSRADYSGANVLTF
TGTGCCAGCAGCCGAGCGGACTACTCTGGGGCCAACGTCCTGACTTTC
>NA|TRBJ1-1|TRBV7-8|NA
CASSLTDTNTEAFF
TGTGCCAGCAGCCTCACGGACACGAACACTGAAGCTTTCTTT
>NA|TRBJ1-2|TRBV29-1|NA
CSVGANIYGYTF
TGCAGCGTTGGAGCTAACATCTATGGCTACACCTTC
>NA|TRBJ1-3|TRBV7-2|TRBD1
CASSLAGQGAGDTIYF
TGTGCCAGCAGCTTAGCTGGACAGGGGGCTGGGGACACCATATATTTT
>NA|TRBJ2-7|TRBV6-1|NA
CATSEQGSTYEQYF
TGTGCCACCTCGGAGCAGGGGAGTACCTACGAGCAGTACTTC
>NA|TRBJ2-5|TRBV5-1|TRBD2
CASSLGSSGGETQYF
TGCGCCAGCAGCTTGGGTTCTAGCGGGGGAGAGACCCAGTACTTC
>NA|TRBJ1-1|TRBV5-1|TRBD1
CASSTGQGNTEAFF
TGCGCCAGCAGCACTGGACAGGGGAACACTGAAGCTTTCTTT
>NA|TRBJ2-3|TRBV6-4|NA
CASSDTGGRTDTQYF
TGTGCCAGCAGTGACACGGGGGGCCGCACAGATACGCAGTATTTT
>NA|TRBJ2-3|TRBV11-2|NA
CASSFILGGVGDTQYF
TGTGCCAGCAGCTTTATATTGGGAGGAGTAGGAGATACGCAGTATTTT
>NA|TRBJ1-2|TRBV25-1|NA
CASSEQPPREGYTF
TGTGCCAGCAGTGAGCAGCCGCCTCGGGAGGGCTACACCTTC
>NA|TRBJ1-1|TRBV5-1|TRBD1
CASSPGTGGVSAFF
TGCGCCAGCAGCCCCGGGACAGGGGGCGTTTCGGCTTTCTTT
>NA|TRBJ2-3|TRBV6-6|NA
CASSYVGVTDTQYF
TGTGCCAGCAGTTACGTGGGCGTCACAGATACGCAGTATTTT
>NA|TRBJ2-3|TRBV7-7|TRBD2
CASSAAGTSGSLGVGTQYF
TGTGCTAGCAGCGCTGCCGGGACTAGCGGGTCCCTAGGGGTTGGAACGCAGTATTTT
>NA|TRBJ1-5|TRBV27|TRBD1
CASSLWATGDQPQHF
TGTGCCAGCAGTTTATGGGCGACAGGGGATCAGCCCCAGCATTTT
>NA|TRBJ2-7|TRBV6-5|NA
CASSSSGGEQYF
NA
>NA|TRBJ1-1|TRBV5-1|NA
CASSPATGLNTEAFF
TGCGCCAGCAGCCCCGCAACAGGATTGAACACTGAAGCTTTCTTT
>NA|TRBJ1-2|TRBV7-3|NA
CASSLTVRSGYTF
TGTGCCAGCAGCTTAACGGTCCGGAGTGGCTACACCTTC
>NA|TRBJ1-1|TRBV27|NA
CASRVDIGTEAFF
TGTGCCAGCAGGGTAGACATAGGCACTGAAGCTTTCTTT
>NA|TRBJ1-2|TRBV21-1|NA
CASSRAEGSYGYTF
TGTGCCAGCAGCAGGGCGGAAGGAAGCTATGGCTACACCTTC
>once|TRBJ1-1|TRBV27|TRBD1
CASSPIGQGLKNEAFF
TGTGCCAGCAGTCCAATAGGACAGGGATTAAAAAATGAAGCTTTCTTT
>NA|TRBJ1-5|TRBV5-1|NA
CASSLQGRMDQPQHF
TGCGCCAGCAGCTTACAGGGAAGAATGGATCAGCCCCAGCATTTT
>NA|TRBJ2-1|TRBV27|NA
CASSLSGNNEQFF
TGTGCCAGCAGTTTATCCGGGAACAATGAGCAGTTCTTC
>NA|TRBJ2-7|TRBV6-6|TRBD1
CASSYGNRGSGEQYF
TGTGCCAGCAGTTACGGGAACAGGGGATCGGGGGAGCAGTACTTC
>NA|TRBJ1-4|TRBV5-4|TRBD1
CASSQEIDRGFGKLFF
TGCGCCAGCAGCCAAGAGATCGACAGGGGGTTCGGAAAACTGTTTTTT
>NA|TRBJ2-6|TRBV5-6|NA
CASSLGFTRAGANVLTF
TGTGCCAGCAGCTTGGGGTTCACCCGCGCCGGGGCCAACGTCCTGACTTTC